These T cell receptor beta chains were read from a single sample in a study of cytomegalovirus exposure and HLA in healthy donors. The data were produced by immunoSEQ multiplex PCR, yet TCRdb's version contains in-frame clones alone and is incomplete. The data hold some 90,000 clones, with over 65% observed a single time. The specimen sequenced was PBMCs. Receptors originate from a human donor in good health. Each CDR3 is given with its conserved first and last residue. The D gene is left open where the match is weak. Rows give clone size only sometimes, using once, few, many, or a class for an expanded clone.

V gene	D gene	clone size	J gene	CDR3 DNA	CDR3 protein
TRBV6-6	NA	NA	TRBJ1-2	TGTGCCAGCAGTAACAGGGACTATGGCTACACCTTC	CASSNRDYGYTF
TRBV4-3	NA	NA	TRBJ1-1	TGCGCCAGCAGTCTCAACAGGGTGGACACTGAAGCTTTCTTT	CASSLNRVDTEAFF
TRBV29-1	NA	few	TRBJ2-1	TGCAGCGCCCTCGAGGGCAGGTCTTTCTACAATGAGCAGTTCTTC	CSALEGRSFYNEQFF
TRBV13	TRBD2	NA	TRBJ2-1	TGTGCCAGCAGCCCGGGGGATAGCGGGAGGGGATCCTACAATGAGCAGTTCTTC	CASSPGDSGRGSYNEQFF
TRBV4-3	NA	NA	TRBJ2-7	TGCGCCAGCAGCCAAGATCACGGGTTGGGCTACGAGCAGTACTTC	CASSQDHGLGYEQYF
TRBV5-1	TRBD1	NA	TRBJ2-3	TGCGCCAGCCATCCGGGACAGACCACAGATACGCAGTATTTT	CASHPGQTTDTQYF
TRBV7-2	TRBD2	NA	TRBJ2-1	TGTGCCAGCAGCTCCCTAGCGGGAGGGCCGAGTGAGCAGTTCTTC	CASSSLAGGPSEQFF
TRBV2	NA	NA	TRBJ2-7	TGTGCCAGCAGAGGCGCCAGGGCCTACGAGCAGTACTTC	CASRGARAYEQYF
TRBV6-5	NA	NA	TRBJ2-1	TGTGCCAGCAGTTACGGCCCCTGGGACATCAACAATGAGCAGTTCTTC	CASSYGPWDINNEQFF
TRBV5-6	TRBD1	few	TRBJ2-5	TGTGCCAGCAGCTCTCCCGGGACAGGGGGGGAGACCCAGTACTTC	CASSSPGTGGETQYF
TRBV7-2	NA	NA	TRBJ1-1	TGTGCCAGCAGCGGAACCAGGGACTCTGAAGCTTTCTTT	CASSGTRDSEAFF
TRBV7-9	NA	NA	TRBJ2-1	TGTGCCAGCAGCCACGGGGGGCGGGACGACAATGAGCAGTTCTTC	CASSHGGRDDNEQFF
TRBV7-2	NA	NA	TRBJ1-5	TGTGCCAGCAGCACCGGCAGGGGTGGCCAGCCCCAGCATTTT	CASSTGRGGQPQHF
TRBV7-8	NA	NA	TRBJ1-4	TGTGCCAGCAGCCCGGGGGGGGAACTCGGTGAAAAACTGTTTTTT	CASSPGGELGEKLFF
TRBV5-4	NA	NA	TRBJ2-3	TGTGCCAGCAGCCCCGTTACTCAGGGTGTGACAGATACGCAGTATTTT	CASSPVTQGVTDTQYF
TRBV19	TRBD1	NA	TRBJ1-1	TGTGCCAGTAGTAACCGAGGACAGGGAAGCACTGAAGCTTTCTTT	CASSNRGQGSTEAFF
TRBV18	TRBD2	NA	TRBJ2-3	TGTGCCAGCTCACCGGGACTAGCGGGAGGAGATACGCAGTATTTT	CASSPGLAGGDTQYF
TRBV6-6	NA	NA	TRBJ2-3	TGTGCCAGCAGTGGCCACGATCGGGGCACAGATACGCAGTATTTT	CASSGHDRGTDTQYF
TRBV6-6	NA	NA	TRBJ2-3	TGTGCCAGCAGCATTTTACCCGGGGATACGCAGTATTTT	CASSILPGDTQYF
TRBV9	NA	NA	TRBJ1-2	TGTGCCAGCAGCCGAACCCCGACAGACGACTATGGCTACACCTTC	CASSRTPTDDYGYTF
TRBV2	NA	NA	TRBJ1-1	TGTGCCAGCAAGCTCATGAACACTGAAGCTTTCTTT	CASKLMNTEAFF
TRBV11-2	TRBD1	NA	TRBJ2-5	TGTGCCAGCAGCTCCGGAGGGACAGGGGAAAGAGAGACCCAGTACTTC	CASSSGGTGERETQYF
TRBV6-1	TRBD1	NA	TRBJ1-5	TGTGCCAGCAGCCAAGGGACAGATAGCAATCAGCCCCAGCATTTT	CASSQGTDSNQPQHF
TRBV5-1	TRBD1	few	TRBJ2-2	TGCGCCAGCAGCTTGGAATGGACAGGCGCGAACACCGGGGAGCTGTTTTTT	CASSLEWTGANTGELFF
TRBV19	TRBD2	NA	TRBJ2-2	TGTGCCAGTAGAGACGGTAGCGGGAGTACCGGGGAGCTGTTTTTT	CASRDGSGSTGELFF
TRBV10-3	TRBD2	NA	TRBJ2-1	TGTGCCATCAAAAATGGACAACTAGCGGGGGCCTACAATGAGCAGTTCTTC	CAIKNGQLAGAYNEQFF
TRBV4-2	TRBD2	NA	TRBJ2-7	TGTGCCAGCAGCCAAGATCGGTCGCGGGGGGACGCCTCCTACGAGCAGTACTTC	CASSQDRSRGDASYEQYF
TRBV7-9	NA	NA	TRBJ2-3	TGTGCCAGCATTTCGCAGTTTGGCTCAGATACGCAGTATTTT	CASISQFGSDTQYF
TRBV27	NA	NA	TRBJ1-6	TGTGCCAGCAGTTTTCACAGGATTAATTCACCCCTCCACTTT	CASSFHRINSPLHF
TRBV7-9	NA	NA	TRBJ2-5	TGTGCCAGCAGCTTCCCCGGGCAGGGGGAGACCCAGTACTTC	CASSFPGQGETQYF
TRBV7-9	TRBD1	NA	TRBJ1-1	TGTGCCAGCAGCTTATTGGCGACAGGGAATATGAACACTGAAGCTTTCTTT	CASSLLATGNMNTEAFF
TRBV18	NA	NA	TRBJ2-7	TGTGCCAGCTCACCCCTCTCAGGGTACGAGCAGTACTTC	CASSPLSGYEQYF
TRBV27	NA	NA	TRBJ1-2	TGTGCCAGCAGTTCGGGGATACCTAACTATGGCTACACCTTC	CASSSGIPNYGYTF
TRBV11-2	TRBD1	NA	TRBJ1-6	TGTGCCAGCAGCCTGGGACAGGGGGCTAGCCACTTT	CASSLGQGASHF
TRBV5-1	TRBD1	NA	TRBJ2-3	TGCGCCAGCAGGTTGGGACAGGGCGGGGATACGCAGTATTTT	CASRLGQGGDTQYF
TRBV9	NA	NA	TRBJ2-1	TGTGCCAGCGGAGCGGAGGGAAATGAGCAGTTCTTC	CASGAEGNEQFF
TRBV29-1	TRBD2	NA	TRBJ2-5	TGCAGCGCCGGGGGGGGTTTAGGGCAAGAGACCCAGTACTTC	CSAGGGLGQETQYF